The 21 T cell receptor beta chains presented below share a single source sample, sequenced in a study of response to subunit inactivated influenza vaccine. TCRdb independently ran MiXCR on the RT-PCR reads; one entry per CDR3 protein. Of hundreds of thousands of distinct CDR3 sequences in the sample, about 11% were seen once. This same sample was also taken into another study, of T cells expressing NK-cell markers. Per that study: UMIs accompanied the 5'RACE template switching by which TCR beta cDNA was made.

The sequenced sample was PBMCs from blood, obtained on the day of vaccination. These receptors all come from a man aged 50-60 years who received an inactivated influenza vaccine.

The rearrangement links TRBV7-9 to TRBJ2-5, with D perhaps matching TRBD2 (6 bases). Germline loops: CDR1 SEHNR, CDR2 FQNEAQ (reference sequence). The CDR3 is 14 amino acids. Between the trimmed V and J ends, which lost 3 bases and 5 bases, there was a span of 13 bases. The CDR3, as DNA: TGTGCCAGCAGCTTCAGGGAGGTTCGGGAGACCCAGTACTTC. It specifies CASSFREVRETQYF.

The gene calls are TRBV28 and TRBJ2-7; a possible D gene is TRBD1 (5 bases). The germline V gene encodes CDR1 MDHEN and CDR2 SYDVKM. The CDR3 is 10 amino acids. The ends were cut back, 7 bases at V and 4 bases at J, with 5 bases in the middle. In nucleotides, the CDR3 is TGTGCCAGCAAGGGGTACGAGCAGTACTTC. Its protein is CASKGYEQYF.

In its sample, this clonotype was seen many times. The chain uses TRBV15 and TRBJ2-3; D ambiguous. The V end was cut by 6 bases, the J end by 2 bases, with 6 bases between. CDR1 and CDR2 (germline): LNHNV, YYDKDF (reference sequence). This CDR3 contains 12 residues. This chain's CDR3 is CATRWSTDTQYF. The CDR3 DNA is TGTGCCACCAGGTGGTCCACAGATACGCAGTATTTT.

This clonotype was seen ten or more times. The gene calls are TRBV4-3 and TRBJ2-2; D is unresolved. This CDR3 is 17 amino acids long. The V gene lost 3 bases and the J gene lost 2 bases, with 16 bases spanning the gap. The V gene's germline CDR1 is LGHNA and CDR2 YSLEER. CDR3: CASSHLDLFENTGELFF. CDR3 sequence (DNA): TGCGCCAGCAGCCACTTAGACCTTTTTGAAAACACCGGGGAGCTGTTTTTT.

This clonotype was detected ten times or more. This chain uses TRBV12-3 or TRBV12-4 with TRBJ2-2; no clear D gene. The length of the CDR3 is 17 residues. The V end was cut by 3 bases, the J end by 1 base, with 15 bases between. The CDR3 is CASSFAKMAMNTGELFF. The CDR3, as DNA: TGTGCCAGCAGTTTCGCCAAAATGGCCATGAACACCGGGGAGCTGTTTTTT.

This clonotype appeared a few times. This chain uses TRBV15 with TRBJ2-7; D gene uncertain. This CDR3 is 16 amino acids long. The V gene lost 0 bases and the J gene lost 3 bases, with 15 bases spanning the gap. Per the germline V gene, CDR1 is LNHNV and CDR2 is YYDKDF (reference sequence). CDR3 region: CATSRDNGGQFYEQYF. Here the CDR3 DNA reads TGTGCCACCAGCAGAGATAACGGTGGGCAGTTCTACGAGCAGTACTTC.

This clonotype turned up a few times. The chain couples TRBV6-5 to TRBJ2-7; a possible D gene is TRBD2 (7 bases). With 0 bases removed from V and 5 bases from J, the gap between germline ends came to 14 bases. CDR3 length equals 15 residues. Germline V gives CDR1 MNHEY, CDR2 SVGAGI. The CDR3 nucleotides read TGTGCCAGCAGTTACTCAGCCTGGGGGGGCAACGAGCAGTACTTC. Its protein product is CASSYSAWGGNEQYF.

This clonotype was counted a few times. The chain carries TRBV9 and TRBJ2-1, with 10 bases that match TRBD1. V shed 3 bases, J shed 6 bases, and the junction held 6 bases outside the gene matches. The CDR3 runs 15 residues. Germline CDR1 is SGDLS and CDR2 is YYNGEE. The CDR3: CASSARDRGFNEQFF. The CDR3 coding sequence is TGTGCCAGCAGCGCCCGGGACAGGGGATTCAATGAGCAGTTCTTC.

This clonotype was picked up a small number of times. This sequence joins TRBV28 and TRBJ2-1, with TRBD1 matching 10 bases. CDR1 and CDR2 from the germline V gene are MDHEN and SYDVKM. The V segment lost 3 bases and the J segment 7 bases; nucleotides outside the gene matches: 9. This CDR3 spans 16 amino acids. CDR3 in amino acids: CASSFPRDRGGNEQFF. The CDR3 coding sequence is TGTGCCAGCAGTTTTCCCCGGGACAGGGGTGGAAATGAGCAGTTCTTC. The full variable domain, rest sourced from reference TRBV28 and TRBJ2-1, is DVKVTQSSRYLVKRTGEKVFLECVQDMDHENMFWYRQDPGLGLRLIYFSYDVKMKEKGDIPEGYSVSREKKERFSLILESASTNQTSMYLCASSFPRDRGGNEQFFGPGTRLTVL.

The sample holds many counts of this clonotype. The CDR3 DNA is TGTGCCAGCAGGGGGAGTAGCGGGAGTAGGGTCACCGGGGAGCTGTTTTTT. This codes for CASRGSSGSRVTGELFF. V and J are TRBV12-3 or TRBV12-4 and TRBJ2-2; 9 bases map to TRBD2. The CDR3 is 17 residues long. V shed 6 bases, J shed 4 bases, and the junction held 12 bases outside the gene matches.

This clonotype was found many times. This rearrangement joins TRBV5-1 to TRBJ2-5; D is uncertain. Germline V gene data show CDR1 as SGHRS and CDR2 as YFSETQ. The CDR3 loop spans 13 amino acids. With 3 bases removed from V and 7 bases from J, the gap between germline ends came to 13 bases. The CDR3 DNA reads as TGCGCCAGCAGCTCGGATGGGGTTGGGACCCAGTACTTC. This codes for CASSSDGVGTQYF.

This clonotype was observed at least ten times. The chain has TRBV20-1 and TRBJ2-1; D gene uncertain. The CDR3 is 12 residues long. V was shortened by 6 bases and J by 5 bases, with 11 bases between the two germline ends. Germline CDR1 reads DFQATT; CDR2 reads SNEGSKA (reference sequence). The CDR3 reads CSAQGVNNEQFF. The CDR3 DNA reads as TGCAGTGCCCAAGGCGTCAACAATGAGCAGTTCTTC.

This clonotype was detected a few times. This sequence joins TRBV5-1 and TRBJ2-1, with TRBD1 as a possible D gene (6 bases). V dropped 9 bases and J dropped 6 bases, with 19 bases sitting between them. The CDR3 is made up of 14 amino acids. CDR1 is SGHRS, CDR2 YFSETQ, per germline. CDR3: CATSNGQQANEQFF. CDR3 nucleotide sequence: TGCGCCACCTCGAATGGACAGCAAGCCAATGAGCAGTTCTTC.

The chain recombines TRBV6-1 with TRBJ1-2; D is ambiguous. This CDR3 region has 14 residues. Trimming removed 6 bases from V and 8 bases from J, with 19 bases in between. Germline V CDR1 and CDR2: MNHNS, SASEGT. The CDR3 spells CASRKHGVNMGYTF. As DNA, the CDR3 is TGTGCCAGCAGAAAACACGGGGTTAATATGGGCTACACCTTC.

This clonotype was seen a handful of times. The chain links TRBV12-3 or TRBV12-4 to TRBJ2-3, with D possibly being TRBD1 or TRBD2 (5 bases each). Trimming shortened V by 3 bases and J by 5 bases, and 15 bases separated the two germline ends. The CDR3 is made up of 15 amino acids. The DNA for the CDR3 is TGTGCCAGCAGTTTGGGCCTGACAGCGGTAGATACGCAGTATTTT. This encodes CASSLGLTAVDTQYF.

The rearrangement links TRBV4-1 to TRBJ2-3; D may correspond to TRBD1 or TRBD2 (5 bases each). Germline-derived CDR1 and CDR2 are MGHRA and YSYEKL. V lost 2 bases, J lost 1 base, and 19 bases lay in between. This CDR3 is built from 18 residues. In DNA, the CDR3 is TGCGCCAGCAGCCAACACTATACAGGACTCGACGGCACAGATACGCAGTATTTT. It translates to CASSQHYTGLDGTDTQYF.

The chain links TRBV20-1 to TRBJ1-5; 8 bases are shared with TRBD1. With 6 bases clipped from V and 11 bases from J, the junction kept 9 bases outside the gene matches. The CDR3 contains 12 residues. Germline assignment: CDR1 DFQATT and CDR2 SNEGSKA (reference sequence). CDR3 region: CSAAGGPAAQHF. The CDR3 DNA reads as TGCAGTGCGGCAGGGGGCCCAGCAGCCCAGCATTTT.

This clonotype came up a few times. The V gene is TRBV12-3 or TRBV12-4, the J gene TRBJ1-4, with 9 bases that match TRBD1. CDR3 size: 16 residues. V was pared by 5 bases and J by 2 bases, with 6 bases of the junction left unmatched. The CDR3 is CASSQGTGLTNEKLFF. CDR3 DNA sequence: TGTGCCAGCAGTCAGGGGACAGGGCTCACTAATGAAAAACTGTTTTTT.

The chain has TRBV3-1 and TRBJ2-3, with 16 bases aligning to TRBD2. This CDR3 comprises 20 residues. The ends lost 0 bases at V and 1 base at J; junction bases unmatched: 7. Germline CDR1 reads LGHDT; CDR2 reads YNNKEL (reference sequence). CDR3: CASSQDGTSGGAGRTDTQYF. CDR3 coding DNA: TGTGCCAGCAGCCAAGATGGGACTAGCGGGGGGGCCGGGCGCACAGATACGCAGTATTTT.

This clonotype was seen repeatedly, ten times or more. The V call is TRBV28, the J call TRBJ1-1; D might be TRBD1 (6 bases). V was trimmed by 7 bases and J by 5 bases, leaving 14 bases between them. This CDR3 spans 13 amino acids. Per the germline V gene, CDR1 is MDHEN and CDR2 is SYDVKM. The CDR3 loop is CASIRQTGTEAFF. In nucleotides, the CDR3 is TGTGCCAGCATTCGTCAGACAGGTACTGAAGCTTTCTTT.

The CDR3 sequence: CAISEDFQGPSTEAFF. CDR3 DNA: TGTGCCATCAGTGAGGATTTCCAGGGGCCGAGCACTGAAGCTTTCTTT. The chain links TRBV10-3 to TRBJ1-1; maybe TRBD1 (6 bases). The V end lost 2 bases, the J end lost 4 bases, and 17 bases lay between the germline ends. The CDR3 totals 16 residues. Germline CDR1 is ENHRY and CDR2 is SYGVKD.